Given below is one T cell receptor (beta chain) in context. Authors' analysis steps: The authors estimated nucleated cell counts from reference gene primer amplification. The assay was immunoSEQ multiplex PCR, and TCRdb's table has in-frame clones only and misses some. The DNA was the basis for D and trimming; V, J and clone size are from that table. The table shows over 150,000 clones, with less than 95% occurring only once. The data originate from a study of blood T cell repertoires in COVID-19. As for the study in general: Spain, Italy and the United States supplied samples that represented acute and convalescent COVID-19. Sample material is recorded as cDNA or gDNA derived from T cells, B-cell-depleted T cells, or PBMCs.

CDR3 length: 13 amino acids. V was clipped by 5 bases and J by 6 bases, with 10 bases between them. Germline V lookup: CDR1 MNHEY, CDR2 SMNVEV (reference sequence). The sequenced material came from peripheral blood. The origin of this receptor is a man over 45 with acute or convalescent COVID-19. The chain uses TRBV27 and TRBJ2-2; D is possibly TRBD1 (6 bases). The CDR3 DNA reads TGTGCCAGCAGTGAACAGGGTCCCGGGGAGCTGTTTTTT. Translating it yields CASSEQGPGELFF.